The 2 T cell receptor beta chains reported below all come from one sample, sequenced in a study of shared clonotypes between healthy human individuals. Repertoires were generated with immunoSEQ multiplex PCR, while TCRdb's copy carries only in-frame clones and drops some. The sample lists some 500,000 clones; approximately 79% were seen once. The sample was PBMCs. These receptor sequences come from a woman between 40 and 55 years old in good health. Some clones in this sample may be carry-over from other donors' samples.

As DNA, the CDR3 is TGTGCCAGCAGCTCCAGACGTGGGACAGTCAATGAGCAGTTCTTC. Its protein product is CASSSRRGTVNEQFF. V usage is TRBV2 and J usage is TRBJ2-1, with 7 bases lining up with TRBD1. V shed 6 bases and J 6 bases; nucleotides not matched to a gene: 11. The germline V gene encodes CDR1 SNHLY and CDR2 FYNNEI. CDR3 length equals 15 residues.

This sequence joins TRBV6-4 and TRBJ2-1; D remains ambiguous. V dropped 3 bases and J dropped 6 bases, with 9 bases sitting between them. The CDR3 is made up of 13 amino acids. Germline loops: CDR1 MRHNA, CDR2 SNTAGT. DNA for the CDR3: TGTGCCAGCAGTGAAAGACTCCTCAATGAGCAGTTCTTC. This codes for CASSERLLNEQFF.